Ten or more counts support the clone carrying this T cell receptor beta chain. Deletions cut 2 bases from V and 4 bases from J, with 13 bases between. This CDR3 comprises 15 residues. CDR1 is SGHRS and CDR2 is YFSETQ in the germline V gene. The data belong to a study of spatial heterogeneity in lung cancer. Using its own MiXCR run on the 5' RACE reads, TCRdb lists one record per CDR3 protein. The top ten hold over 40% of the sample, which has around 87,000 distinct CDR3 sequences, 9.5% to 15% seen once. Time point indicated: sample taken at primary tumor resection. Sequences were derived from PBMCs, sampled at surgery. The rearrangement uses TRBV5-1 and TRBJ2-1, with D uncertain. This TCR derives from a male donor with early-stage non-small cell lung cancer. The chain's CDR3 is CASSLPGPRYNEQFF. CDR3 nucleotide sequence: TGCGCCAGCAGCTTACCGGGCCCCCGATACAATGAGCAGTTCTTC. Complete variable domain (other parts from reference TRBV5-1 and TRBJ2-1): KAGVTQTPRYLIKTRGQQVTLSCSPISGHRSVSWYQQTPGQGLQFLFEYFSETQRNKGNFPGRFSGRQFSNSRSEMNVSTLELGDSALYLCASSLPGPRYNEQFFGPGTRLTVL.